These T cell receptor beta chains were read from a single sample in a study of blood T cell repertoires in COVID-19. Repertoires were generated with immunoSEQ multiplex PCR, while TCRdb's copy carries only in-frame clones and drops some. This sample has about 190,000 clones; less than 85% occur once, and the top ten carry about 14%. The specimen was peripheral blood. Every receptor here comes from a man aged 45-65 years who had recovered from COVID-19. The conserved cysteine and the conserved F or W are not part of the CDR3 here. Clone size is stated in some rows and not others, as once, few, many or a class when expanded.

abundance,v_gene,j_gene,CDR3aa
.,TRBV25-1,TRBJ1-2,ASSEDGGDYGYT
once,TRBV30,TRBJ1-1,ACDRLGQSYTEAF
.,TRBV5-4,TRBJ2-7,ASSLGSAGGPREQY
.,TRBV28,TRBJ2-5,ASTNTGGPQETQY
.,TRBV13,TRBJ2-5,ASSLGRGQETQY
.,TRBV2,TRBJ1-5,ASSAGNQPQH
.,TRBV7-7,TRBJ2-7,ASSLASGTGEAYEQY
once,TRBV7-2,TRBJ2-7,ASSSPTSGRTYEQY
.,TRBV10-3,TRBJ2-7,AISDGSSYEQY
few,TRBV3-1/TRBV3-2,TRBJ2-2,ASSQDWREKTGELF
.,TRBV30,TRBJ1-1,AGTTIQTGGAEAF
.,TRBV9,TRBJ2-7,ASSVASGSYYEQY
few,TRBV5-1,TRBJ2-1,ASSRNNEQF